This TCR beta chain appears in the sequencing data of a study of identifying expanded T cells in peripheral blood. Study-wide results and limits: Over around two and four weeks, about 15 and 19 clones changed, versus approximately 1.2 between replicates.

Clones were sequenced by immunoSEQ multiplex PCR, and TCRdb holds only the in-frame ones, with some missing. The sample lists 70,000 to 100,000 clones; almost 90% were seen once. During the collection period, no donor immune events like infections were recorded. V lost 0 bases and J 6 bases, leaving 14 bases between the germline ends. The CDR3 extends over 16 amino acids. Germline V gene data show CDR1 as MNHEY and CDR2 as SVGAGI. To note about this clone: Its cognate antigen is unknown.

The genes are TRBV6-5 and TRBJ2-2; D is tentatively TRBD1 or TRBD2 (5 bases each). This receptor was identified in a person aged 18 to 69 in good health. Input material: blood. As DNA, the CDR3 is TGTGCCAGCAGTTACTCGAGAGGGAAAGGGGCCGGGGAGCTGTTTTTT. It translates to CASSYSRGKGAGELFF.